The 22 T cell receptor beta chains reported below all come from one sample, sequenced in a study of shared clonotypes between healthy human individuals (dated by TCRdb to about 2020). Library creation used the immunoSEQ multiplex PCR assay. TCRdb provides this immuneACCESS table in a form limited to in-frame rearrangements. Some clones are lacking; in checked studies, under half of them reflect an unresolved V gene, and why the rest are absent is not known. This sample lists around 700,000 clones; 60% to 75% were detected once. Around 1.8% of the sample comes from the top ten. Sequenced input: memory CD4+ T cells sorted from blood. The intended sense of this specimen's cell subset or site label: CD45RA-negative fraction. Receptors originate from a woman aged 25-40 years in good health.

This rearrangement joins TRBV6-5 to TRBJ1-4, with TRBD1 as a possible D gene (6 bases). There are 15 residues in the CDR3. V was pared by 2 bases and J by 0 bases, with 7 bases between. The V gene's germline CDR1 is MNHEY and CDR2 SVGAGI. This CDR3 reads CASSYHRATNEKLFF. The CDR3 DNA is TGTGCCAGCAGTTACCACAGGGCAACTAATGAAAAACTGTTTTTT.

J is TRBJ2-3 and V is TRBV11-2, with D tentatively TRBD1 (5 bases). The length of the CDR3 is 14 residues. Per the germline V gene, CDR1 is SGHAT and CDR2 is FQNNGV. Trimming removed 3 bases from V and 2 bases from J, with 9 bases in between. The CDR3 DNA is TGTGCCAGCAGCTTCATGGGGCCCACAGATACGCAGTATTTT. Its protein is CASSFMGPTDTQYF.

Regarding this clone: A much larger clone lies one base from this, so it may be a read error. Other DNA sequences in the sample encode the same CDR3. The rearrangement links TRBV28 to TRBJ1-5; TRBD1 matches at 7 bases. This CDR3 contains 12 residues. V gave up 6 bases and J gave up 4 bases; unmatched junction bases: 0. The germline gives CDR1 MDHEN, CDR2 SYDVKM. CDR3 loop: CASRTGNQPQHF. CDR3 sequence (DNA): TGTGCCAGCAGGACAGGGAATCAGCCCCAGCATTTT.

This clone came up many times. This sequence joins TRBV7-2 and TRBJ2-3, with 8 bases identical to TRBD2. The CDR3 totals 15 residues. J lost 0 bases, V lost 7 bases, and 6 bases had no gene match. CDR1 SGHTA and CDR2 FQGNSA come from the germline V gene. The CDR3 sequence is CASILSGGSTDTQYF. The CDR3 bases are TGTGCCAGCATCCTCAGCGGGGGAAGCACAGATACGCAGTATTTT.

The V and J genes are TRBV2 and TRBJ1-4; D is ambiguous. Trimming cost V 7 bases and J 1 base, with 10 bases left between them. CDR1 and CDR2 from the germline V gene are SNHLY and FYNNEI. The CDR3 is 14 amino acids. CDR3 protein: CASMITETNEKLFF. The CDR3 coding sequence is TGTGCCAGCATGATAACAGAAACTAATGAAAAACTGTTTTTT.

As regards this clone: The junction does not match germline at one end; this may be a read error. V and J are TRBV6-1 and TRBJ2-7; 12 positions match TRBD2. Per the germline V gene, CDR1 is MNHNS and CDR2 is SASEGT. CDR3 size: 15 residues. CDR3 residues: CASLGLAGPSNEQYF. Here the CDR3 DNA reads TGTGCCAGTCTTGGACTAGCGGGGCCCTCCAACGAGCAGTACTTC.

The chain has TRBV6-1 and TRBJ2-5, with D perhaps given as TRBD1 or TRBD2 (5 bases each). Germline-derived CDR1 and CDR2 are MNHNS and SASEGT. Trimming left V 3 bases short and J 5 bases short, with 19 bases between. The CDR3 totals 16 residues. DNA for the CDR3: TGTGCCAGCAGTGAGGGGGACGTTCTTCTTGGGGAGACCCAGTACTTC. It yields the protein CASSEGDVLLGETQYF.

The chain recombines TRBV13 with TRBJ2-7, with 7 bases that match TRBD1. The germline CDR1 and CDR2 sequences are PRHDT and FYEKMQ (reference sequence). This CDR3 region has 15 residues. V shed 4 bases and J 0 bases; nucleotides not matched to a gene: 6. CDR3 sequence: CASSSGQSSSYEQYF. The CDR3 DNA sequence: TGTGCCAGCAGCTCGGGACAGTCAAGCTCCTACGAGCAGTACTTC.

Turning to this clone: A clone one base away is much larger, so this may be a read error. This same CDR3 is encoded by further DNA sequences in the sample. The V gene is TRBV6-1, the J gene TRBJ2-7; no firm D call. From germline, CDR1 is MNHNS and CDR2 SASEGT. The CDR3 length is 11 residues. V was shortened by 3 bases and J by 3 bases, with 3 bases between the two germline ends. The CDR3 DNA sequence: TGTGCCAGCAGTGACCACTACGAGCAGTACTTC. Translating it yields CASSDHYEQYF.

The rearrangement uses TRBV6-5 and TRBJ1-1; 9 bases are a match to TRBD1. Germline CDR1 is MNHEY and CDR2 is SVGAGI. This CDR3 is 15 amino acids long. With V trimmed by 0 bases and J by 10 bases, 9 bases remained unmatched. CDR3 residues: CASSYSGTGRSRAFF. Written as DNA, the CDR3 is TGTGCCAGCAGTTACTCTGGGACAGGGAGGTCGCGAGCTTTCTTT.

CDR3 protein: CASSSWTGEDDTEAFF. The CDR3 nucleotides read TGTGCCAGCAGCTCATGGACAGGGGAAGACGACACTGAAGCTTTCTTT. V and J are TRBV11-3 and TRBJ1-1; 9 nucleotides agree with TRBD1. The CDR3 spans 16 residues. The V segment lost 4 bases and the J segment 3 bases; nucleotides outside the gene matches: 9. CDR1 SGHNT and CDR2 YENEEA come from the germline V gene. The complete variable domain, with remaining parts taken from reference TRBV11-3 and TRBJ1-1, reads EAGVVQSPRYKIIEKKQPVAFWCNPISGHNTLYWYLQNLGQGPELLIRYENEEAVDDSQLPKDRFSAERLKGVDSTLKIQPAELGDSAVYLCASSSWTGEDDTEAFFGQGTRLTVV.

V is TRBV2 and J is TRBJ2-4; perhaps TRBD1 as D (5 bases). CDR3 length: 13 residues. CDR1 and CDR2 (germline): SNHLY, FYNNEI. V lost 8 bases, J lost 2 bases, and 10 bases lay in between. CDR3 in amino acids: CASQTVSKNIQYF. CDR3 DNA sequence: TGTGCCAGCCAGACAGTCTCCAAAAACATTCAGTACTTC.

This clone is a singleton in its sample. The genes are TRBV28 and TRBJ1-2; 7 nucleotides match TRBD1. With V trimmed by 6 bases and J by 4 bases, 11 bases remained unmatched. The CDR3 runs to 15 residues. Germline CDR1 and CDR2: MDHEN and SYDVKM. The CDR3 bases are TGTGCCAGCAGCTCCGTCTTCGGGACAGCCTATGGCTACACCTTC. Translated, it gives CASSSVFGTAYGYTF.

The V call is TRBV11-2, the J call TRBJ2-1; 8 bases align to TRBD2. Per the germline V gene, CDR1 is SGHAT and CDR2 is FQNNGV. V shed 2 bases and J 3 bases; nucleotides not matched to a gene: 9. The CDR3 extends over 17 amino acids. The CDR3 DNA reads as TGTGCCAGCAGCTTAATCGCCGCAGCGGGAGTCTACAATGAGCAGTTCTTC. This translates into CASSLIAAAGVYNEQFF.

The chain has TRBV29-1 and TRBJ1-2, with TRBD1 identical over 9 bases. CDR3 length equals 13 residues. In germline, CDR1 is SQVTM, CDR2 ANQGSEA. CDR3 region: CITTGGGDYGYTF. The DNA for the CDR3 is TGCATTACCACAGGGGGCGGGGACTATGGCTACACCTTC. The full variable domain, in which reference TRBV29-1 and TRBJ1-2 provide the parts outside the CDR3, is SAVISQKPSRDICQRGTSLTIQCQVDSQVTMMFWYRQQPGQSLTLIATANQGSEATYESGFVIDKFPISRPNLTFSTLTVSNMSPEDSSIYLCITTGGGDYGYTFGSGTRLTVV.

The chain links TRBV30 to TRBJ2-3, with TRBD2 matching 10 bases. With V trimmed by 1 base and J by 5 bases, 6 bases remained unmatched. Germline values: CDR1 GTSNPN, CDR2 SVGIG (reference sequence). The length of the CDR3 is 15 residues. CDR3 sequence reads: CAWSGTSGKVDTQYF. Here the CDR3 DNA reads TGTGCCTGGAGTGGCACTAGCGGGAAGGTAGATACGCAGTATTTT.

This chain uses TRBV27 with TRBJ2-1; D is ambiguous. Germline CDR1 is MNHEY and CDR2 is SMNVEV (reference sequence). The CDR3 has 11 residues. The V end was cut by 3 bases, the J end by 8 bases, with 5 bases between. For the CDR3, the DNA is TGTGCCAGCAGTTTTATGGATGAGCAGTTCTTC. Translated: CASSFMDEQFF.

The gene calls are TRBV10-3 and TRBJ1-1; TRBD1 might be the D (6 bases). The CDR3 loop spans 13 amino acids. Between the trimmed V and J ends, which lost 6 bases and 6 bases, there was a span of 14 bases. Germline assignment: CDR1 ENHRY and CDR2 SYGVKD. In DNA, the CDR3 is TGTGCCATCAGGCTACAGGGTAGTCCTGAAGCTTTCTTT. This sequence encodes CAIRLQGSPEAFF.

About this clone itself: The sample has other DNA sequences that encode this CDR3 too. The chain has TRBV5-1 and TRBJ1-5; D gene ambiguous. CDR3 length: 13 amino acids. From germline, CDR1 is SGHRS and CDR2 YFSETQ. V dropped 2 bases and J dropped 4 bases, with 7 bases sitting between them. The CDR3 sequence: CASSLGPNQPQHF. The CDR3 bases are TGCGCCAGCAGCTTAGGTCCGAATCAGCCCCAGCATTTT.

V usage is TRBV14 and J usage is TRBJ2-1, with TRBD2 matching 9 bases. V lost 1 base, J lost 10 bases, and 5 bases stayed unmatched. CDR3 length: 14 amino acids. Germline V gene sequence: CDR1 SGHDN, CDR2 FVKESK. CDR3 sequence reads: CASSQGIAGDEQFF. The CDR3 nucleotides are TGTGCCAGCAGCCAAGGAATAGCGGGAGACGAGCAGTTCTTC.

The chain joins TRBV5-4 to TRBJ2-3; possible D gene TRBD2, 5 bases. This CDR3 is 15 amino acids long. Germline V CDR1 and CDR2: SGHNT, YYREEE (reference sequence). The V end lost 2 bases, the J end lost 2 bases, and 12 bases lay between the germline ends. The CDR3 reads CASSFEGSNTDTQYF. Written as DNA, the CDR3 is TGTGCCAGCAGCTTTGAGGGCAGCAACACAGATACGCAGTATTTT.

This clone was seen a handful of times. The chain carries TRBV10-3 and TRBJ2-1, with D perhaps matching TRBD2 (6 bases). CDR3 length: 12 amino acids. From germline, CDR1 is ENHRY and CDR2 SYGVKD. V lost 10 bases and J lost 7, with 14 bases in between. CDR3 protein: CATAREINEQFF. As DNA, the CDR3 is TGTGCCACCGCCCGGGAGATAAATGAGCAGTTCTTC.